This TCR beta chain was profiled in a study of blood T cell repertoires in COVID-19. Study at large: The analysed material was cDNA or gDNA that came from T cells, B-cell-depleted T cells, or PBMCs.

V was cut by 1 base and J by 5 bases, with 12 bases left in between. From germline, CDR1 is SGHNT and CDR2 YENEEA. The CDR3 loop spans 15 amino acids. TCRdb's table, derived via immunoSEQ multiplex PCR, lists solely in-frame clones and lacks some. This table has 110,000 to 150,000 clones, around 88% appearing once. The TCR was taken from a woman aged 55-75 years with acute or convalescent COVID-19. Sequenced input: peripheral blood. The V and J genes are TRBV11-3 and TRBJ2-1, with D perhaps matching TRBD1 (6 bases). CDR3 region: CASSLAGTLNNEQFF. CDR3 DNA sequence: TGTGCCAGCAGCTTAGCCGGGACACTGAACAATGAGCAGTTCTTC.